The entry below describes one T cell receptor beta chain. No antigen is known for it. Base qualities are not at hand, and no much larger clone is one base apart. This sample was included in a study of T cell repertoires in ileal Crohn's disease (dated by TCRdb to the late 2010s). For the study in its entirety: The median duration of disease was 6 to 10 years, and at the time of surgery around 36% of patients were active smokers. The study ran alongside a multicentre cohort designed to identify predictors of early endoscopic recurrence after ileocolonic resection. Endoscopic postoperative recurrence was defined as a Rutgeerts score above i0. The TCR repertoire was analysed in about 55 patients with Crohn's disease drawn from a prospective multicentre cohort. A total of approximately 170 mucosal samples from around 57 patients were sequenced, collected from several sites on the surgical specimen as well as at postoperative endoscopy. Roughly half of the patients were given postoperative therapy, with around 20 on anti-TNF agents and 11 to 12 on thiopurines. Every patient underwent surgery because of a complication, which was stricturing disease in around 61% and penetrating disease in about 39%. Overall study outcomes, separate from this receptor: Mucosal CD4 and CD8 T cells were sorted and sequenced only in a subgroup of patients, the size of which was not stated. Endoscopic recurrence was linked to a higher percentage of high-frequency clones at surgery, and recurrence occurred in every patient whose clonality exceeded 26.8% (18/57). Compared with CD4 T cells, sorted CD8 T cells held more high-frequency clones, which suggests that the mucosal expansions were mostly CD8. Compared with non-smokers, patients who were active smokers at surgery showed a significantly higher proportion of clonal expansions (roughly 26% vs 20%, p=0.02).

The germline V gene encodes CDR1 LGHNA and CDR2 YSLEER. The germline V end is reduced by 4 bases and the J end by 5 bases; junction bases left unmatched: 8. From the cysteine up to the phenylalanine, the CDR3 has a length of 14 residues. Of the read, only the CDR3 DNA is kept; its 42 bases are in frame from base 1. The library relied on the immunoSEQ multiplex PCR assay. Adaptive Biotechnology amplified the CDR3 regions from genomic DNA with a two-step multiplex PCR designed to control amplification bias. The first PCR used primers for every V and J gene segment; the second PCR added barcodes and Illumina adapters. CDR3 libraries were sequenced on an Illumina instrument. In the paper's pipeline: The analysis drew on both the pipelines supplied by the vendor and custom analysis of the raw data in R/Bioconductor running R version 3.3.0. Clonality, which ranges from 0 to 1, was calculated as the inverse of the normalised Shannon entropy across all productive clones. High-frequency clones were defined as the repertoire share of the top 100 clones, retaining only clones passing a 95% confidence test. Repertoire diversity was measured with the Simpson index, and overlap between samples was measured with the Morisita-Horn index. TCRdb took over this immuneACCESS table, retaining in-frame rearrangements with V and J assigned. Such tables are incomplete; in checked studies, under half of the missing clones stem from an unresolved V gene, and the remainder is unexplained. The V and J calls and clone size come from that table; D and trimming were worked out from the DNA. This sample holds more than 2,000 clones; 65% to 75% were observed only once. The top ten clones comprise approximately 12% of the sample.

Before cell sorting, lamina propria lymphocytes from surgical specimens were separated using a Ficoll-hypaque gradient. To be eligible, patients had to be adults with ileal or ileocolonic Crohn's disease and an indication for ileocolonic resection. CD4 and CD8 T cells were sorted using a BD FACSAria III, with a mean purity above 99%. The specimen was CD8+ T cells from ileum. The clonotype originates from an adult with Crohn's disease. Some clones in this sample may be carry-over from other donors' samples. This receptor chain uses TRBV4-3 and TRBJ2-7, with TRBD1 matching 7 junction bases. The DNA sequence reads TGCGCCAGCAGCCTATGGACAGGCAAGGACGAGCAGTACTTC. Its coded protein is CASSLWTGKDEQYF.